Following are 17 T cell receptor beta chains from one sample sequenced in a study of read filtering for tumor transcriptome and immune sequencing (TCRdb year 2020). Sequencing relied on an Illumina HiSeq 4000. TCR libraries were constructed from roughly 0.4 ug RNA using the Immunoverse kit, and molecular barcoded adaptors covering alpha/delta and beta/gamma chains were employed. TCRdb ran its own pipeline on the public reads, namely fastp trimming at Q25 and MiXCR clone calling, and kept in-frame beta chains. Identical CDR3 protein sequences are pooled into one entry, listed with their most common genes and DNA. The table for this sample lists over 25,000 distinct CDR3 sequences; around an eighth of them were counted only once. About two fifths of the sample is taken by the ten largest. Sequenced sample: a population of CD138-negative cells sorted from bone marrow. According to the study, the label for this sample's cell subset or site signals: bone marrow mononuclear cells depleted of CD138+ plasma/myeloma cells by negative magnetic selection. Receptors were obtained from a donor at least 40 years old with multiple myeloma.

This clonotype showed up many times. This chain uses TRBV25-1 with TRBJ2-1; D call uncertain. The CDR3 spans 13 residues. Trimming took 4 bases from V and 5 from J, leaving 9 bases between them. Germline V gene sequence: CDR1 MGHDK, CDR2 SYGVNS. The CDR3 here is CASSASVDNEQFF. DNA of the CDR3: TGTGCCAGCAGTGCCTCAGTGGACAATGAGCAGTTCTTC.

For this clonotype: This may come from a read error, since a much larger clone is one base off. CDR3 bases: TGTGCCAGCGGTCTCAAAGGGAATGAGCAGTTCTTC. Protein product: CASGLKGNEQFF. The chain carries TRBV6-5 and TRBJ2-1; D gene unclear. Germline CDR1 reads MNHEY; CDR2 reads SVGAGI. There are 12 residues in the CDR3. The V and J ends lost 8 bases and 7 bases respectively, with 12 bases between them.

This clonotype was seen ten or more times. The V and J genes are TRBV2 and TRBJ2-1; TRBD1 matches at 9 bases. Germline-derived CDR1 and CDR2 are SNHLY and FYNNEI. Trimming at V came to 5 bases and at J to 9 bases, leaving 5 bases not matched to a gene. The CDR3 extends over 13 amino acids. Here the CDR3 reads CASSLTGGPEQFF. The CDR3 region has the DNA TGTGCCAGCAGTTTAACAGGGGGCCCTGAGCAGTTCTTC.

This clonotype came up many times. The V and J genes are TRBV6-1 and TRBJ1-1, with 7 bases fitting TRBD1. Germline CDR1 reads MNHNS; CDR2 reads SASEGT. The CDR3 length is 16 residues. Trimming at V came to 5 bases and at J to 4 bases, leaving 13 bases not matched to a gene. The CDR3 nucleotides read TGTGCCAGCAGTCCTACCGCCGGGACAGTGGGCACTGAAGCTTTCTTT. Translation: CASSPTAGTVGTEAFF.

In its sample, this clonotype was seen many times. CDR3 coding DNA: TGTGCCACCGCACCCACGGGGAGGGGCAAACAAGAGACCCAGTACTTC. Translating gives CATAPTGRGKQETQYF. The chain carries TRBV24-1 and TRBJ2-5; 7 bases align to TRBD2. This CDR3 has 16 residues. Trimming cost V 9 bases and J 2 bases; bases outside gene matches: 14. The V gene's germline CDR1 is KGHDR and CDR2 SFDVKD.

This clonotype appeared a few times. The rearrangement links TRBV7-8 to TRBJ2-7; 9 bases are shared with TRBD1. The CDR3 runs to 14 residues. V trimming: 1 base; J trimming: 3 bases; junction bases outside the gene matches: 1. Germline V gene sequence: CDR1 SGHVS, CDR2 FQNEAQ. This chain's CDR3 is CASSLDRGLYEQYF. In DNA, the CDR3 is TGTGCCAGCAGCTTAGACAGGGGGCTCTACGAGCAGTACTTC.

This clonotype was detected ten times or more. The V gene is TRBV7-8, the J gene TRBJ2-7; no firm D call. The CDR3 has 14 residues. Germline V gives CDR1 SGHVS, CDR2 FQNEAQ. The V end lost 1 base, the J end lost 0 bases, and 7 bases lay between the germline ends. The CDR3 loop is CASSLDAFSYEQYF. In DNA, the CDR3 is TGTGCCAGCAGCTTAGACGCGTTCTCCTACGAGCAGTACTTC.

This clonotype has ten or more counts. This rearrangement joins TRBV28 to TRBJ2-1; D is possibly TRBD1 or TRBD2 (6 bases each). This CDR3 has 19 amino acids. Trimming left V 6 bases short and J 3 bases short, with 27 bases between. Germline V gene lookup returns CDR1 MDHEN and CDR2 SYDVKM. The CDR3 spells CASRSSVGSSQGGYNEQFF. CDR3 coding DNA: TGTGCCAGCAGGTCTTCTGTTGGGTCTTCACAGGGAGGCTACAATGAGCAGTTCTTC.

This clonotype occurred a few times. This may stem from a read error, because a much larger clone lies one nucleotide away. The chain couples TRBV5-1 to TRBJ2-3; no clear D. Germline CDR1 is SGHRS and CDR2 is YFSETQ. CDR3 size: 14 residues. The CDR3 sequence: CASSPHPGTDTRYF. The CDR3 DNA reads as TGCGCCAGCAGCCCCCACCCGGGCACAGATACGCGGTATTTT.

This clonotype was counted at least ten times. A read error may account for a junction end that differs from germline. The rearrangement joins TRBV20-1 to TRBJ2-7; TRBD1 agrees at 7 bases. The V gene's germline CDR1 is DFQATT and CDR2 SNEGSKA (reference sequence). This CDR3 is built from 15 residues. This CDR3 is CGARLGQVASYEQYF. The DNA for the CDR3 is TGCGGTGCTAGGTTAGGACAGGTTGCTTCCTACGAGCAGTACTTC.

This clonotype was picked up many times. The V and J genes are TRBV20-1 and TRBJ2-7; D is tentatively TRBD1 or TRBD2 (6 bases each). This CDR3 has 15 residues. Germline V gene sequence: CDR1 DFQATT, CDR2 SNEGSKA (reference sequence). Trimming left V 0 bases short and J 2 bases short, with 14 bases between. The CDR3 loop reads CSARDRGQAPYEQYF. The CDR3 bases are TGCAGTGCTAGAGATCGGGGGCAGGCCCCCTACGAGCAGTACTTC.

This clonotype was detected many times. The chain uses TRBV19 and TRBJ2-7; 11 positions match TRBD1. The CDR3 runs to 14 residues. V was pared by 6 bases and J by 4 bases, with 5 bases of the junction left unmatched. The germline gives CDR1 LNHDA, CDR2 SQIVND (reference sequence). The CDR3 bases are TGTGCCAGTAGCTCCGGGACAGGGGGATACGAGCAGTACTTC. Its translation is CASSSGTGGYEQYF.

In this sample, this clonotype turned up many times. J is TRBJ2-6 and V is TRBV5-6; D uncertain. Per germline, CDR1 SGHDT and CDR2 YYEEEE. This CDR3 spans 15 amino acids. V lost 4 bases and J 0 bases, leaving 8 bases between the germline ends. For the CDR3, the DNA is TGTGCCAGCAGCGGAGTAGGCTCTGGGGCCAACGTCCTGACTTTC. Translated: CASSGVGSGANVLTF.

A note on this clonotype: A far larger clone differs by one base, so this is likely a read error. CDR3 in amino acids: CSVTLGASGDNNEQYF. CDR3 nucleotide sequence: TGCAGCGTCACCCTGGGGGCTAGCGGGGATAACAATGAGCAGTACTTC. This chain links TRBV29-1 with TRBJ2-5, with 9 nucleotides matching TRBD2. Germline values: CDR1 SQVTM, CDR2 ANQGSEA. Trimming took 6 bases from V and 11 from J; bases not matched to a gene: 22. This CDR3 comprises 16 residues.

As concerns this clonotype: A far larger clone is one nucleotide away, so this likely arose from a read error. This chain links TRBV7-2 with TRBJ2-1, with D possibly being TRBD2 (5 bases). Germline V CDR1 and CDR2: SGHTA, FQGNSA. The CDR3 sequence is 17 residues long. In DNA form, the CDR3 reads TGTGCCAGCAGCTCCACGTCCGTAGCGAGCTCCCACAATGAGCAGTTCTTC. It yields the protein CASSSTSVASSHNEQFF. The whole variable domain, filled in from reference TRBV7-2 and TRBJ2-1, reads GAGVSQSPSNKVTEKGKDVELRCDPISGHTALYWYRQSLGQGLEFLIYFQGNSAPDKSGLPSDRFSAERTGGSVSTLTIQRTQQEDSAVYLCASSSTSVASSHNEQFFGPGTRLTVL.

In regard to this clonotype: A clone one base away is much larger, so this may be a read error. The chain employs TRBV20-1 and TRBJ2-7, with 7 bases lining up with TRBD2. CDR3 length: 14 amino acids. Germline trimming cut 0 bases from V and 6 bases from J; bases unmatched to any gene: 8. The V gene's germline CDR1 is DFQATT and CDR2 SNEGSKA (reference sequence). The CDR3, as DNA: TGCAGTGCTAGAGATGCCAGCGGGAAGGGCGAGCAGTACTTC. It codes for CSARDASGKGEQYF.

This clonotype was recorded many times. The junction departs from the called germline gene at one end, perhaps through a read error. J is TRBJ2-1 and V is TRBV11-2; D gene uncertain. This CDR3 has 13 residues. CDR1 SGHAT and CDR2 FQNNGV come from the germline V gene. CDR3 DNA: TGTGCCAGCAGCTTAAGTCTAGTCAATGAGCGGTTCTTC. As protein: CASSLSLVNERFF. The full variable domain, completed using reference TRBV11-2 and TRBJ2-1, is EAGVAQSPRYKIIEKRQSVAFWCNPISGHATLYWYQQILGQGPKLLIQFQNNGVVDDSQLPKDRFSAERLKGVDSTLKIQPAKLEDSAVYLCASSLSLVNERFFGPGTRLTVL.